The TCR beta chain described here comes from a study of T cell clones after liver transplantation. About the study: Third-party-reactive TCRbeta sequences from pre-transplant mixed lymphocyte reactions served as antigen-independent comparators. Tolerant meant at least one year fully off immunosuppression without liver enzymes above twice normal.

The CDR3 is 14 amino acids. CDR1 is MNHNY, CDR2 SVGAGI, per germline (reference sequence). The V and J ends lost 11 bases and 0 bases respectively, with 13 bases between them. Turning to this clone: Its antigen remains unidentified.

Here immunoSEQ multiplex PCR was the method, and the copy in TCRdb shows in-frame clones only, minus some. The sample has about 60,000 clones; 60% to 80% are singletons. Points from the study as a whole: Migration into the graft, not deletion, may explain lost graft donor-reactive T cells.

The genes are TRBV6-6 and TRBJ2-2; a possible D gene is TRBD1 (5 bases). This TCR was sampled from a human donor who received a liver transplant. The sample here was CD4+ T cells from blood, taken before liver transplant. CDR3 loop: CAYSPGPNTGELFF. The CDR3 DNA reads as TGTGCCTACTCCCCAGGGCCGAACACCGGGGAGCTGTTTTTT.